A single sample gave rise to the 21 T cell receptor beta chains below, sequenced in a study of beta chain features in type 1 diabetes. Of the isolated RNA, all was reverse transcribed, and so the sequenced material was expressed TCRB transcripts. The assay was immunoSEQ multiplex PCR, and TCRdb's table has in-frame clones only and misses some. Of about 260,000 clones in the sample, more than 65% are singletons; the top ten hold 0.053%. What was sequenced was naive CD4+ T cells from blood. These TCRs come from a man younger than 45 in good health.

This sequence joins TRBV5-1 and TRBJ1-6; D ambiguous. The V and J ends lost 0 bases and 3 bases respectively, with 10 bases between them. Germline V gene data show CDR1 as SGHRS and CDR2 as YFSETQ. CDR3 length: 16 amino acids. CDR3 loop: CASSLATGNYNSPLHF. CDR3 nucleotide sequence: TGCGCCAGCAGCTTGGCAACGGGTAACTATAATTCACCCCTCCACTTT.

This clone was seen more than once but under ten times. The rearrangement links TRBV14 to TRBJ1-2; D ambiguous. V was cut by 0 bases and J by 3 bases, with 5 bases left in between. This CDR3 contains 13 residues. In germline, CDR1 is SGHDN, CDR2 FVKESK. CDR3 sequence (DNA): TGTGCCAGCAGCCAAGAAGGGTACTATGGCTACACCTTC. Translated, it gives CASSQEGYYGYTF.

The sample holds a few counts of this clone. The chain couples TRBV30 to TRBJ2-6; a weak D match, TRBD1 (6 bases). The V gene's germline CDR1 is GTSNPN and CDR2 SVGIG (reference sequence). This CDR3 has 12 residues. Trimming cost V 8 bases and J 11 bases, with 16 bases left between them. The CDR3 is CALRQVGYVLTF. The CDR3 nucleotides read TGTGCCCTTAGACAGGTTGGGTACGTCCTGACTTTC.

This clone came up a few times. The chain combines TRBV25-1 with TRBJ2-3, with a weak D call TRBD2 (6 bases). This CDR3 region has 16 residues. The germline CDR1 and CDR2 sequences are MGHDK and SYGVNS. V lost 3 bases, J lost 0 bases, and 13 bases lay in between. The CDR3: CASSDPFGTSTDTQYF. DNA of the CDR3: TGTGCCAGCAGTGACCCGTTCGGGACTAGCACAGATACGCAGTATTTT. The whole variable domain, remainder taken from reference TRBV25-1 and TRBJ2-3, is EADIYQTPRYLVIGTGKKITLECSQTMGHDKMYWYQQDPGMELHLIHYSYGVNSTEKGDLSSESTVSRIRTEHFPLTLESARPSHTSQYLCASSDPFGTSTDTQYFGPGTRLTVL.

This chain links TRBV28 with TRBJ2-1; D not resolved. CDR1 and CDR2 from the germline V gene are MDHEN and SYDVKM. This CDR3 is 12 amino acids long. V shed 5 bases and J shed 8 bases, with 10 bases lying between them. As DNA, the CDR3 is TGTGCCAGCAGTCCCTTTAGCTATGAGCAGTTCTTC. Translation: CASSPFSYEQFF.

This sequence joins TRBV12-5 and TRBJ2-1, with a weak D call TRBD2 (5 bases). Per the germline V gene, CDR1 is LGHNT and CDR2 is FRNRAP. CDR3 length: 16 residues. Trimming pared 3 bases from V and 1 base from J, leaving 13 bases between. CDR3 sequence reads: CASGFNPSLSYNEQFF. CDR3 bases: TGTGCTAGTGGTTTCAACCCTAGCTTATCCTACAATGAGCAGTTCTTC.

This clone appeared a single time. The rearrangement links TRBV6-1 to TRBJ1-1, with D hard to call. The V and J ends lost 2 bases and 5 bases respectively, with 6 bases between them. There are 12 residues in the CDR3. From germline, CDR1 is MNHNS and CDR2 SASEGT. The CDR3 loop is CASSERSTEAFF. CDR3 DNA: TGTGCCAGCAGTGAACGGAGTACTGAAGCTTTCTTT.

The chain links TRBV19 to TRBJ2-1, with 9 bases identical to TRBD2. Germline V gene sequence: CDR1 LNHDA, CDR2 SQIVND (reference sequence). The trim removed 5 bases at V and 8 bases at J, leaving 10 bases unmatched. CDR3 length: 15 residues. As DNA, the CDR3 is TGTGCCAGTAGTGATCCGGGACTAGCTCCCGATGAGCAGTTCTTC. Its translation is CASSDPGLAPDEQFF.

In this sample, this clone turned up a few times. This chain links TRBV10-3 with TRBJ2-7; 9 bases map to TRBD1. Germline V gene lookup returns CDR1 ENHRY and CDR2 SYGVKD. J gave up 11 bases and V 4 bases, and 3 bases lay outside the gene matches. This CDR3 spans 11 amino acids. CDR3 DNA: TGTGCCATCAGTGGTGGGGACAGGGAGTACTTC. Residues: CAISGGDREYF.

CDR3 residues: CSANLVYF. The DNA for the CDR3 is TGCAGTGCCAACCTGGTGTACTTC. V is TRBV20-1 and J is TRBJ2-7; D gene uncertain. Germline V lookup: CDR1 DFQATT, CDR2 SNEGSKA (reference sequence). CDR3 size: 8 residues. Trimming pared 6 bases from V and 12 bases from J, leaving 9 bases between.

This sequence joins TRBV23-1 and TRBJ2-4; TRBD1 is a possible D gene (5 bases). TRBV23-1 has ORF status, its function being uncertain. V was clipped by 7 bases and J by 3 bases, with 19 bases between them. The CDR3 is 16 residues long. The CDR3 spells CASTYRQPSHKNIQYF. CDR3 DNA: TGCGCCAGCACTTATCGACAGCCATCCCACAAAAACATTCAGTACTTC.

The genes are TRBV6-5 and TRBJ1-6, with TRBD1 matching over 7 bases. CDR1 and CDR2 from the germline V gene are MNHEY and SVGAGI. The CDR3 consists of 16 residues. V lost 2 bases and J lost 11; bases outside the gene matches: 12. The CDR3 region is CASSYPPTGLGAPLHF. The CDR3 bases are TGTGCCAGCAGTTACCCCCCGACAGGGCTGGGGGCACCCCTCCACTTT.

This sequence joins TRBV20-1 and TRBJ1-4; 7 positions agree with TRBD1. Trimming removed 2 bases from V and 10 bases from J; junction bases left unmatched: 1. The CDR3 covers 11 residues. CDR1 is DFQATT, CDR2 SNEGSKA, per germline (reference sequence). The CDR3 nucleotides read TGCAGTGCTAGACACAGGGGAAAACTGTTTTTT. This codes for CSARHRGKLFF.

Here the CDR3 DNA reads TGCAGCGTTGTTGGACAGGTCCATACGACTCTGTATGGCTACACCTTC. This codes for CSVVGQVHTTLYGYTF. The V and J genes are TRBV29-1 and TRBJ1-2; TRBD1 agrees at 7 bases. V lost 4 bases to trimming and J lost 5 bases; unmatched junction nucleotides: 16. The CDR3 has 16 residues. From germline, CDR1 is SQVTM and CDR2 ANQGSEA. Combining the CDR3 with reference TRBV29-1 and TRBJ1-2 gives the whole variable domain SAVISQKPSRDICQRGTSLTIQCQVDSQVTMMFWYRQQPGQSLTLIATANQGSEATYESGFVIDKFPISRPNLTFSTLTVSNMSPEDSSIYLCSVVGQVHTTLYGYTFGSGTRLTVV.

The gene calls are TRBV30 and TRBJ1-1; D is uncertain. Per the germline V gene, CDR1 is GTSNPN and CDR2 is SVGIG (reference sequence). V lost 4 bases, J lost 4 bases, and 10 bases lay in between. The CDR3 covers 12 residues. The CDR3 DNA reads TGTGCCTGGACCCTAGGCAGCACTGAAGCTTTCTTT. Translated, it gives CAWTLGSTEAFF.

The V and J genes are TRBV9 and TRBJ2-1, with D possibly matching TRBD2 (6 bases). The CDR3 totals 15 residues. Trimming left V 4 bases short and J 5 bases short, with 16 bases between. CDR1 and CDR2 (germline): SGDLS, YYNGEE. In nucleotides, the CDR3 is TGTGCCAGCAGCATGGAGGGAGGCCCGAACAATGAGCAGTTCTTC. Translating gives CASSMEGGPNNEQFF.

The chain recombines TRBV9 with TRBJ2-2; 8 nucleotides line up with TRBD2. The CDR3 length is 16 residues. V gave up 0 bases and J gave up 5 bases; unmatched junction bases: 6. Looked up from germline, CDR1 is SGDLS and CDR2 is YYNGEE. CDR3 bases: TGTGCCAGCAGCGTAGGCCTAGCGGGTGAGACCGGGGAGCTGTTTTTT. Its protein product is CASSVGLAGETGELFF.

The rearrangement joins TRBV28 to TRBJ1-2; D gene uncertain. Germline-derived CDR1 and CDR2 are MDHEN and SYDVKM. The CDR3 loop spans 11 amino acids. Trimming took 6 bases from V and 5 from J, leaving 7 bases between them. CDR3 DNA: TGTGCCAGCAGCTTAGAGTATGGCTACACCTTC. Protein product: CASSLEYGYTF.

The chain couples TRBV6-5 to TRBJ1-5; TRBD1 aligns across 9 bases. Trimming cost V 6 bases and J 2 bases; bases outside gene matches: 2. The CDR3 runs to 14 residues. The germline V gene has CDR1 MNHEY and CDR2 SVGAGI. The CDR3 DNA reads TGTGCCAGCAGGAGACAGGGGGGCAATCAGCCCCAGCATTTT. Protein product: CASRRQGGNQPQHF.

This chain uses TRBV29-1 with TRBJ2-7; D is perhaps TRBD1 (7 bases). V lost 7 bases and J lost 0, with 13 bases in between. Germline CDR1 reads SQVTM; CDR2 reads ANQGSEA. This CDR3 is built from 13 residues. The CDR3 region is CSGRDSYSYEQYF. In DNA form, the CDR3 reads TGCAGCGGGAGGGACAGCTACTCCTACGAGCAGTACTTC.

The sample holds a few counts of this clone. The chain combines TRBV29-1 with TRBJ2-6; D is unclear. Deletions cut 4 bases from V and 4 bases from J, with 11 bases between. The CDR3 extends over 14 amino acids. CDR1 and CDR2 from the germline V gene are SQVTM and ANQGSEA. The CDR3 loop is CSVAGTGGANVLTF. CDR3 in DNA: TGCAGCGTTGCCGGAACTGGAGGGGCCAACGTCCTGACTTTC.